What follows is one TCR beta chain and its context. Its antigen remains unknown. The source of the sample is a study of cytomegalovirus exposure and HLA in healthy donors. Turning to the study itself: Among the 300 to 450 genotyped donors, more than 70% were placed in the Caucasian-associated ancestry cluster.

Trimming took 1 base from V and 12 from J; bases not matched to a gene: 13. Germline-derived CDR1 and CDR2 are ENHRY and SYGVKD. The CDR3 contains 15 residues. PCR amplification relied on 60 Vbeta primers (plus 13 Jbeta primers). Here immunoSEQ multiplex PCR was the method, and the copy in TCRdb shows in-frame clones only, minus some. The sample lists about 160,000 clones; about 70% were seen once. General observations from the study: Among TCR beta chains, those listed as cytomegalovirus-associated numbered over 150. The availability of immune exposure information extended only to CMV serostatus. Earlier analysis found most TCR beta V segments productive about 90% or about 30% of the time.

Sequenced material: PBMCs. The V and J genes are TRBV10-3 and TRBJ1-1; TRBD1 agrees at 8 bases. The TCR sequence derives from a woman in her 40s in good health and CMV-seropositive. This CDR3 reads CAISELMADRGLSFF. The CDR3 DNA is TGTGCCATCAGTGAGTTAATGGCCGACAGGGGTTTATCTTTCTTT.